This T cell receptor beta chain was recovered during a study of beta chain features in type 1 diabetes. Study details: Summed over all samples, the examined sorted cells came to 100 million to 130 million. Whole-study results and caveats: More deletions and fewer insertions at VDJ junctions were found in patients with type 1 diabetes. A PCR bias possibly favoring shorter templates would apply equally to patients and controls.

The CDR3 loop spans 15 amino acids. Deletions cut 1 base from V and 7 bases from J, with 17 bases between. Germline V lookup: CDR1 SEHNR, CDR2 FQNEAQ (reference sequence). The study reverse transcribed the entire isolated RNA, so it sequenced expressed TCRB transcripts. TCRdb's table, derived via immunoSEQ multiplex PCR, lists solely in-frame clones and lacks some. The table includes 300,000 to 400,000 clones, around 8% detected once. CD45RO/CCR7/CD25/CD127/CD95/CD27 staining was used to isolate CD4+ naive, central memory, regulatory and stem cell-like memory cells by sorting. A note on this clone: What it binds is unknown.

The chain links TRBV7-9 to TRBJ2-7; no firm D call. This TCR came from a woman in her late teens or twenties in good health. The specimen sequenced was central memory CD4+ T cells from blood. As DNA, the CDR3 is TGTGCCAGCAGCTTAGTTATGGGCACGGGTTTTGAGCAGTACTTC. This gives the protein CASSLVMGTGFEQYF.